These 27 T cell receptor beta chains share one sample of origin, sequenced in a study of T cells in localized non-small cell lung cancer. Using immunoSEQ multiplex PCR, the repertoire was profiled, and TCRdb retains in-frame clones only, with some absent. The sample holds 1,000 or so clones; approximately 21% are singletons and the top ten take around 15%. Specimen: normal lung tissue next to the tumor, collected before any cancer treatment. The source of these receptors is a man between 35 and 75 years old with stage I lung adenocarcinoma.

This chain uses TRBV11-3 with TRBJ2-7; 8 bases fit TRBD2. CDR3 length: 14 residues. Germline V gene lookup returns CDR1 SGHNT and CDR2 YENEEA. V was clipped by 7 bases and J by 0 bases; unmatched bases: 5. The CDR3 reads CASTPGGGSYEQYF. As DNA, the CDR3 is TGTGCCAGCACCCCGGGGGGGGGCTCCTACGAGCAGTACTTC. Using reference TRBV11-3 and TRBJ2-7 for the parts outside the CDR3, the full variable domain is EAGVVQSPRYKIIEKKQPVAFWCNPISGHNTLYWYLQNLGQGPELLIRYENEEAVDDSQLPKDRFSAERLKGVDSTLKIQPAELGDSAVYLCASTPGGGSYEQYFGPGTRLTVT.

By its share, this clone is medium-sized. The gene calls are TRBV11-3 and TRBJ1-1; 7 positions agree with TRBD1. CDR1 and CDR2 from the germline V gene are SGHNT and YENEEA. The CDR3 has 14 residues. J lost 5 bases, V lost 0 bases, and 3 bases had no gene match. Written as DNA, the CDR3 is TGTGCCAGCAGCTTAGATAACAGGGGTACTGAAGCTTTCTTT. This encodes CASSLDNRGTEAFF.

This chain joins TRBV6-8 and TRBJ1-6; a possible D gene is TRBD1 (6 bases). The CDR3 runs 13 residues. Between the trimmed V and J ends, which lost 5 bases and 9 bases, there was a span of 11 bases. Germline V CDR1 and CDR2: MNHGY, SAAAGT. The CDR3 DNA is TGTGCCAGCAGTAAGGACAGAATTTCACCCCTCCACTTT. Encoded protein: CASSKDRISPLHF.

The sample holds a few counts of this clone. CDR3: CASSVGRGNTGELFF. In nucleotides, the CDR3 is TGTGCCAGCAGTGTCGGCAGGGGTAACACCGGGGAGCTGTTTTTT. The chain uses TRBV6-8 and TRBJ2-2; a weak D match, TRBD1 (6 bases). The CDR3 extends over 15 amino acids. V shed 5 bases and J shed 2 bases, with 12 bases lying between them. The germline gives CDR1 MNHGY, CDR2 SAAAGT.

This clone qualifies as large. J is TRBJ1-1 and V is TRBV11-3; D is possibly TRBD1 (5 bases). The V end lost 3 bases, the J end lost 0 bases, and 17 bases lay between the germline ends. Germline lookup yields CDR1 SGHNT and CDR2 YENEEA. The CDR3 is 17 residues long. As DNA, the CDR3 is TGTGCCAGCAGCTTTACCGGGACGCTAGTAATGAACACTGAAGCTTTCTTT. Translating it yields CASSFTGTLVMNTEAFF.

This clone rates as large. The chain carries TRBV6-8 and TRBJ1-1, with 8 bases lining up with TRBD1. The CDR3 extends over 16 amino acids. Germline CDR1 MNHGY, CDR2 SAAAGT. V lost 2 bases, J lost 4 bases, and 9 bases stayed unmatched. The CDR3 nucleotides read TGTGCCAGCAGTTACAGGGGGGCAGGGGGCATCACTGAAGCTTTCTTT. Translating it yields CASSYRGAGGITEAFF.

This clone has only a few counts. The CDR3 DNA reads TGTGCCAGCAGCGTAGAGGCGGGTACCAATGAGCAGTTCTTC. Translation: CASSVEAGTNEQFF. V is TRBV9 and J is TRBJ2-1, with a weak D call TRBD2 (5 bases). Germline-derived CDR1 and CDR2 are SGDLS and YYNGEE. The CDR3 sequence is 14 residues long. Trimming removed 0 bases from V and 6 bases from J, with 10 bases in between.

This clone came up a few times. The chain carries TRBV6-8 and TRBJ2-7; weak D call: TRBD1 (6 bases). CDR3 length equals 15 residues. CDR1 and CDR2 (germline): MNHGY, SAAAGT. Trimming pared 0 bases from V and 2 bases from J, leaving 11 bases between. The DNA for the CDR3 is TGTGCCAGCAGTTACTCCAGGGGTGGACCCTACGAGCAGTACTTC. This gives the protein CASSYSRGGPYEQYF.

The rearrangement links TRBV29-1 to TRBJ2-1, with D possibly being TRBD1 or TRBD2 (5 bases each). From germline, CDR1 is SQVTM and CDR2 ANQGSEA. The CDR3 is made up of 14 amino acids. Trimming removed 4 bases at V and 6 bases at J, with 16 bases between. CDR3 sequence reads: CSVGGPPTFNEQFF. CDR3 bases: TGCAGCGTTGGGGGACCGCCGACCTTCAATGAGCAGTTCTTC.

The J gene is TRBJ1-1, the V gene TRBV11-3, with a possible D match to TRBD1 (6 bases). Trimming cost V 4 bases and J 4 bases, with 16 bases left between them. The CDR3 length is 15 residues. Per the germline V gene, CDR1 is SGHNT and CDR2 is YENEEA. This CDR3 is CASSYLNRGSTEAFF. Written as DNA, the CDR3 is TGTGCCAGCAGCTACCTAAATAGGGGGAGCACTGAAGCTTTCTTT. The whole variable domain, remainder taken from reference TRBV11-3 and TRBJ1-1, is EAGVVQSPRYKIIEKKQPVAFWCNPISGHNTLYWYLQNLGQGPELLIRYENEEAVDDSQLPKDRFSAERLKGVDSTLKIQPAELGDSAVYLCASSYLNRGSTEAFFGQGTRLTVV.

V usage is TRBV9 and J usage is TRBJ2-7, with 10 bases fitting TRBD1. Germline CDR1 is SGDLS and CDR2 is YYNGEE. The CDR3 consists of 14 residues. V gave up 2 bases and J gave up 2 bases; unmatched junction bases: 1. For the CDR3, the DNA is TGTGCCAGCAGCGTGGGACAGGGGACCTACGAGCAGTACTTC. Its protein product is CASSVGQGTYEQYF.

This clone was counted a few times. This chain links TRBV12-5 with TRBJ2-1; the match to TRBD2 covers 8 bases. Germline CDR1 and CDR2: LGHNT and FRNRAP. The CDR3 totals 13 residues. CDR3 DNA: TGTGCCAGCGCTAGCGGGCCGTACAATGAGCAGTTCTTC. It specifies CASASGPYNEQFF.

V and J are TRBV6-8 and TRBJ2-7, with D possibly being TRBD1 (6 bases). Germline loops: CDR1 MNHGY, CDR2 SAAAGT. Trimming took off 6 bases at V and 5 bases at J, with 17 bases between the two ends. The CDR3 is 14 amino acids. The CDR3 nucleotides read TGTGCCAGCAGGCTGGACAGTATCAGGAACGAGCAGTACTTC. Translation: CASRLDSIRNEQYF.

By proportion, this clone is large. The junction departs from the called germline gene at one end, perhaps through a read error. The genes are TRBV6-8 and TRBJ1-5, with 8 bases that match TRBD1. Germline V gene lookup returns CDR1 MNHGY and CDR2 SAAAGT. This CDR3 has 16 amino acids. The CDR3, as DNA: TGTGCCATCAGTGCCCAAGATGGACAGGGAGACCAGCCCCAGCATTTT. This codes for CAISAQDGQGDQPQHF.

The chain is built from TRBV9 and TRBJ2-7; 9 nucleotides match TRBD2. V lost 1 base to trimming and J lost 5 bases; unmatched junction nucleotides: 7. This CDR3 contains 15 residues. Germline assignment: CDR1 SGDLS and CDR2 YYNGEE. The CDR3 DNA follows: TGTGCCAGCAGCGTAAACGCGGGAGGGCCCAACGAGCAGTACTTC. Its protein product is CASSVNAGGPNEQYF.

This clone turned up a few times. The J gene is TRBJ2-6, the V gene TRBV6-8, with TRBD1 identical over 7 bases. Germline V gene lookup returns CDR1 MNHGY and CDR2 SAAAGT. With V trimmed by 2 bases and J by 0 bases, 7 bases remained unmatched. The CDR3 is 18 amino acids. CDR3 sequence (DNA): TGTGCCAGCAGTTACGAGGGACAGCGATTCTCTGGGGCCAACGTCCTGACTTTC. Amino acids: CASSYEGQRFSGANVLTF.

A few counts support this clone. The chain uses TRBV11-3 and TRBJ2-5, with 9 bases matching TRBD1. With 4 bases clipped from V and 4 bases from J, the junction kept 7 bases outside the gene matches. Germline V gene data show CDR1 as SGHNT and CDR2 as YENEEA. The CDR3 length is 15 residues. The CDR3: CASSYNGDRAETQYF. CDR3 DNA sequence: TGTGCCAGCAGCTACAACGGGGACAGGGCAGAGACCCAGTACTTC. Drawing the rest from reference TRBV11-3 and TRBJ2-5, the complete variable domain is EAGVVQSPRYKIIEKKQPVAFWCNPISGHNTLYWYLQNLGQGPELLIRYENEEAVDDSQLPKDRFSAERLKGVDSTLKIQPAELGDSAVYLCASSYNGDRAETQYFGPGTRLLVL.

This clone was counted only a few times. The chain uses TRBV6-8 and TRBJ1-1, with D possibly being TRBD1 (6 bases). Germline V gives CDR1 MNHGY, CDR2 SAAAGT. Trimming pared 6 bases from V and 5 bases from J, leaving 13 bases between. This CDR3 is 13 amino acids long. This CDR3 reads CASRVQGATEAFF. The CDR3 coding sequence is TGTGCCAGCAGAGTACAGGGAGCGACTGAAGCTTTCTTT.

The chain links TRBV28 to TRBJ2-1; the D gene is possibly TRBD1 (6 bases). Per germline, CDR1 MDHEN and CDR2 SYDVKM. The V end was cut by 2 bases, the J end by 10 bases, with 12 bases between. The CDR3 runs 13 residues. The CDR3 sequence: CASSLTRQGEQFF. The CDR3 DNA sequence: TGTGCCAGCAGTTTAACCCGCCAGGGGGAGCAGTTCTTC.

V usage is TRBV6-8 and J usage is TRBJ2-7, with D possibly called TRBD1 or TRBD2 (5 bases each). The ends were cut back, 5 bases at V and 6 bases at J, with 17 bases in the middle. Per the germline V gene, CDR1 is MNHGY and CDR2 is SAAAGT. This CDR3 has 14 residues. CDR3 region: CASSEQGESGEQYF. As DNA, the CDR3 is TGTGCCAGCAGTGAGCAGGGAGAGTCGGGCGAGCAGTACTTC.

This chain joins TRBV29-1 and TRBJ1-3; 7 bases match TRBD1. This CDR3 is 15 amino acids long. The junction had 3 bases not matched to a gene; V was cut back by 1 base and J by 0 bases. The V gene's germline CDR1 is SQVTM and CDR2 ANQGSEA. The CDR3 nucleotides are TGCAGCGTTGAAGGACAGGGAGGCTCTGGAAACACCATATATTTT. It translates to CSVEGQGGSGNTIYF.

This clone occurred a few times. The rearrangement uses TRBV23-1 and TRBJ1-6; D is undetermined. TRBV23-1 is labeled an ORF, and its function is uncertain. The V end lost 6 bases, the J end lost 5 bases, and 8 bases lay between the germline ends. This CDR3 region has 13 residues. The CDR3 DNA is TGCGCCAGCAGCTTGTCCGATAATTCACCCCTCCACTTT. Translated: CASSLSDNSPLHF.

A few counts support this clone. The chain links TRBV11-3 to TRBJ2-3; D might be TRBD2 (6 bases). CDR1 and CDR2 (germline): SGHNT, YENEEA. Trimming left V 7 bases short and J 4 bases short, with 18 bases between. CDR3 length: 15 residues. Written as DNA, the CDR3 is TGTGCCAGCACCCTCCGAGGAGCGGGTGCAGATACGCAGTATTTT. Its translation is CASTLRGAGADTQYF.

This chain links TRBV28 with TRBJ1-5, with D unclear. The CDR3 has 14 residues. The germline V gene encodes CDR1 MDHEN and CDR2 SYDVKM. V was shortened by 8 bases and J by 6 bases, with 17 bases between the two germline ends. The CDR3 here is CASEISPPGQPQHF. The CDR3 DNA follows: TGTGCCAGCGAGATTTCCCCACCGGGTCAGCCCCAGCATTTT.

The V and J genes are TRBV30 and TRBJ2-3; 8 nucleotides agree with TRBD2. Germline CDR1 and CDR2: GTSNPN and SVGIG (reference sequence). V trimming: 0 bases; J trimming: 6 bases; junction bases outside the gene matches: 2. The CDR3 sequence is 13 residues long. The CDR3 DNA is TGTGCCTGGAGTGTAACTAGCGGTGATACGCAGTATTTT. It specifies CAWSVTSGDTQYF.

The rearrangement joins TRBV6-8 to TRBJ2-7, with no clear D. The germline gives CDR1 MNHGY, CDR2 SAAAGT. V was pared by 7 bases and J by 6 bases, with 22 bases between. The CDR3 covers 15 residues. CDR3 region: CASNDHKPVPGEQYF. Here the CDR3 DNA reads TGTGCCAGCAATGACCATAAACCAGTTCCTGGCGAGCAGTACTTC.

The sample holds a few counts of this clone. V usage is TRBV6-8 and J usage is TRBJ2-7; D remains unclear. Germline V gene data show CDR1 as MNHGY and CDR2 as SAAAGT. The CDR3 has 13 residues. Trimming cost V 7 bases and J 3 bases, with 13 bases left between them. CDR3 sequence reads: CASTPGGFYEQYF. CDR3 nucleotide sequence: TGTGCCAGCACCCCAGGTGGGTTCTACGAGCAGTACTTC.